These T cell receptor beta chains were read from a single sample in a study of blood T cell repertoires in COVID-19. The table came from immunoSEQ multiplex PCR; TCRdb's copy has only in-frame clones and leaves some out. This table has around 200,000 clones, about 86% appearing once. Sequences were obtained from peripheral blood. The receptors were sampled from a man aged 45-60 years with active or convalescent COVID-19. Both conserved end residues are part of each CDR3. A D gene is named only where the DNA matches it firmly. The listing skips clone size in some rows; elsewhere it reads once, few, many or a size class.

cdr3_aa | cdr3_nt | j_call | d_call | v_call | clone_size
CASTGLGPYEQYF | TGTGCCAGCACAGGGTTAGGTCCCTACGAGCAGTACTTC | TRBJ2-7 | NA | TRBV6-5 | NA
CSDAAGLAGFNEQFF | TGCAGCGATGCCGCCGGACTAGCGGGGTTCAATGAGCAGTTCTTC | TRBJ2-1 | TRBD2 | TRBV29-1 | NA
CSVEVAASGTEAFF | TGCAGCGTTGAGGTCGCAGCTTCAGGCACTGAAGCTTTCTTT | TRBJ1-1 | NA | TRBV29-1 | NA
CASRLGQGENEQFF | TGTGCCAGCAGACTTGGACAGGGCGAAAATGAGCAGTTCTTC | TRBJ2-1 | TRBD1 | TRBV6-6 | NA
CASSLPGTVAYEQYF | TGTGCCAGCAGTTTACCCGGGACAGTGGCCTACGAGCAGTACTTC | TRBJ2-7 | TRBD1 | TRBV28 | NA
CASSPGQGAPNNEQFF | TGTGCCAGCTCACCCGGGCAGGGGGCGCCCAACAATGAGCAGTTCTTC | TRBJ2-1 | TRBD1 | TRBV18 | NA
CATSDPGGDSTDTQYF | TGTGCCACCAGTGATCCGGGAGGAGATTCCACAGATACGCAGTATTTT | TRBJ2-3 | TRBD2 | TRBV24-1 | NA
CASSAAGTGDYEQYF | TGTGCCAGCAGCGCAGCCGGGACAGGGGACTACGAGCAGTACTTC | TRBJ2-7 | TRBD1 | TRBV9 | NA
CASSGNMGGGLTGELFF | TGTGCCAGCAGCGGCAACATGGGCGGGGGGCTCACCGGGGAGCTGTTTTTT | TRBJ2-2 | TRBD2 | TRBV9 | NA
CASRAQETQYF | TGTGCCAGCAGGGCACAAGAGACCCAGTACTTC | TRBJ2-5 | NA | TRBV7-9 | once
CATKQGAGQPQHF | TGTGCCACCAAACAGGGGGCAGGACAGCCCCAGCATTTT | TRBJ1-5 | TRBD1 | TRBV6-5 | NA
CASSLEINYGYTF | TGTGCCAGCAGCCTTGAGATTAACTATGGCTACACCTTC | TRBJ1-2 | NA | TRBV7-9 | NA
CASSYYGQGGQFF | TGTGCCAGCAGTTATTACGGACAGGGTGGCCAGTTCTTC | TRBJ2-1 | TRBD1 | TRBV6-5 | NA
CASSQDRQGLNYGYTF | TGCGCCAGCAGCCAAGATCGACAGGGCCTCAACTATGGCTACACCTTC | TRBJ1-2 | TRBD1 | TRBV4-3 | NA
CASSAFQGSSNEKLFF | TGTGCCAGCAGTGCGTTCCAGGGGAGCTCTAATGAAAAACTGTTTTTT | TRBJ1-4 | NA | TRBV6-1 | NA
CASSPGTSGGVYNEQFF | TGCGCCAGCAGCCCGGGGACTAGCGGGGGGGTTTACAATGAGCAGTTCTTC | TRBJ2-1 | TRBD2 | TRBV4-1 | NA
CASWTDNGNTIYF | TGTGCCAGCTGGACAGACAATGGAAACACCATATATTTT | TRBJ1-3 | NA | TRBV2 | NA